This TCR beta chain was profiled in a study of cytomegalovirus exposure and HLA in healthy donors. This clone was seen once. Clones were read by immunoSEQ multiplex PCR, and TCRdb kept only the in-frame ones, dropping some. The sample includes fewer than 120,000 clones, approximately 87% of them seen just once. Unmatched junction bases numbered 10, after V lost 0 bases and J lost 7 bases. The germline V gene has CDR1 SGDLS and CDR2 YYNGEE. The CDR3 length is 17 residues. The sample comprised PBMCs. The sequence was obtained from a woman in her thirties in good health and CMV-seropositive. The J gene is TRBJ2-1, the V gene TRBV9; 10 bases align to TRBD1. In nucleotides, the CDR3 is TGTGCCAGCAGCGTAGCAGGGAGGACAGGGGGTTTGAATGAGCAGTTCTTC. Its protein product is CASSVAGRTGGLNEQFF.